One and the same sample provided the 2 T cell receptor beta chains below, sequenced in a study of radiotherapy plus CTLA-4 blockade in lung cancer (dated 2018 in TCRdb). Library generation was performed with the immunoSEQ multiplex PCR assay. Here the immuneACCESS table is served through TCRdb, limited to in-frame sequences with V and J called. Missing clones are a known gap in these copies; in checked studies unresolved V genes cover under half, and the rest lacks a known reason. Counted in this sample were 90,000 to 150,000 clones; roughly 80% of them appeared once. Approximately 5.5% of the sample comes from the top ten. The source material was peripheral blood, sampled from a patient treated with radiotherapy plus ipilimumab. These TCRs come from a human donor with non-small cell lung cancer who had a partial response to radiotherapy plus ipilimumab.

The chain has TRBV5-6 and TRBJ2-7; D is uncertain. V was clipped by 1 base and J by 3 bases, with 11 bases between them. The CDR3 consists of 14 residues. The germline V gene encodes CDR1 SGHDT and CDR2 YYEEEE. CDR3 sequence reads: CASSLQWQNYEQYF. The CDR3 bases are TGTGCCAGCAGCTTGCAGTGGCAGAACTACGAGCAGTACTTC.

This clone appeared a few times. CDR3 region: CASSSGQDRTGELFF. The DNA for the CDR3 is TGTGCCAGCAGCTCGGGACAGGATCGCACCGGGGAGCTGTTTTTT. V usage is TRBV5-4 and J usage is TRBJ2-2, with 8 positions matching TRBD1. This CDR3 is 15 amino acids long. Germline CDR1 reads SGHNT; CDR2 reads YYREEE (reference sequence). With 3 bases clipped from V and 4 bases from J, the junction kept 5 bases outside the gene matches.